This TCR beta chain was captured in a study of T cell repertoires in cytomegalovirus infection. On the study more broadly: In the study, CMV epitopes included recently identified HLA-C-restricted and well-studied HLA-B-restricted ones. Public TCR beta signatures marked donors with CMV infection and the matching HLA. Study results and caveats: Accumulated public TCR beta family frequency recognized individuals carrying CMV together with the relevant HLA.

Via MiXCR, TCRdb re-called the reads, giving one row per CDR3 protein. The profile shows 570,000 or so distinct CDR3 sequences, 40% of them singletons. This clonotype was seen more than once but under ten times. Its target is unknown. The sequence was obtained from a human donor in good health (CMV status not recorded). Some clones in this sample may be carry-over from other donors' samples. Here the sequenced sample was cultured PBMCs, taken from culture after CMV antigen stimulation.

CDR3 bases: TGTGCCAGCAGCTCCGGCCCGGGGACAGGCAATCAGCCCCAGCATTTT. It specifies CASSSGPGTGNQPQHF. The V gene is TRBV7-8, the J gene TRBJ1-5; 7 nucleotides align to TRBD1. The CDR3 is 16 amino acids. Trimming cost V 4 bases and J 2 bases; bases outside gene matches: 8. Germline values: CDR1 SGHVS, CDR2 FQNEAQ.